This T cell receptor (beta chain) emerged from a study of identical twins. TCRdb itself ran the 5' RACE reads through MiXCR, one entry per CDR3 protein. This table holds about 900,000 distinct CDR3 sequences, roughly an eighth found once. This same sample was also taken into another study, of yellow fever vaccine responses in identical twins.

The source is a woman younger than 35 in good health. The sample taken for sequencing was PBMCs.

The CDR3 reads CASRGPGNSPLHF. For the CDR3, the DNA is TGCGCCAGCAGGGGCCCGGGGAATTCACCCCTCCACTTT. The V and J genes are TRBV10-2 and TRBJ1-6; D gene unclear. V lost 6 bases to trimming and J lost 7 bases, with 10 bases between them. This CDR3 contains 13 residues. Germline values: CDR1 WSHSY, CDR2 SAAADI.